Each of the 28 T cell receptor beta chains below was sequenced from the same sample in a study of technical replicates of blood from a few donors. Clones were sequenced by immunoSEQ multiplex PCR, and TCRdb holds only the in-frame ones, with some missing. Altogether about 67,000 clones are present, roughly 98% being singletons, with the ten largest covering under 0.2%. Sequenced material: T cells isolated from PBMCs. The receptors were gathered from a human donor in good health.

This rearrangement joins TRBV6-1 to TRBJ1-1, with D possibly TRBD1 on 5 matching bases. The CDR3 loop spans 14 amino acids. Germline assignment: CDR1 MNHNS and CDR2 SASEGT. V lost 8 bases, J lost 0 bases, and 13 bases lay in between. DNA for the CDR3: TGTGCCAGCGGTGGAGCGGGGCTGAACACTGAAGCTTTCTTT. It specifies CASGGAGLNTEAFF.

The V and J genes are TRBV11-2 and TRBJ2-7; 9 nucleotides line up with TRBD1. The CDR3 totals 14 residues. CDR1 and CDR2 from the germline V gene are SGHAT and FQNNGV. The J segment lost 4 bases and the V segment lost 5 bases, leaving 6 bases of the junction unmatched. The chain's CDR3 is CASSAGTGTYEQYF. CDR3 nucleotides: TGTGCCAGCAGCGCTGGGACAGGGACTTACGAGCAGTACTTC.

The gene calls are TRBV14 and TRBJ1-1; D is unclear. From germline, CDR1 is SGHDN and CDR2 FVKESK. CDR3 length equals 15 residues. V was pared by 0 bases and J by 1 base, with 9 bases between. Here the CDR3 reads CASSQDSGRNTEAFF. DNA of the CDR3: TGTGCCAGCAGCCAAGATTCGGGAAGGAACACTGAAGCTTTCTTT.

The V and J genes are TRBV4-1 and TRBJ2-7; weak D call: TRBD1 (6 bases). Between the trimmed V and J ends, which lost 3 bases and 9 bases, there was a span of 15 bases. The CDR3 is 13 amino acids. CDR1 MGHRA and CDR2 YSYEKL come from the germline V gene. The CDR3 DNA reads TGCGCCAGCAGCCACGGACAGTCAAGGGGGCAGTACTTC. Translating it yields CASSHGQSRGQYF.

The V and J genes are TRBV18 and TRBJ1-1; D remains unclear. V dropped 2 bases and J dropped 0 bases, with 7 bases sitting between them. Germline V gives CDR1 KGHSH, CDR2 LQKENI. The CDR3 length is 14 residues. This CDR3 reads CASSPRDMNTEAFF. In DNA form, the CDR3 reads TGTGCCAGCTCACCAAGAGACATGAACACTGAAGCTTTCTTT.

This sequence joins TRBV25-1 and TRBJ2-2; a possible D gene is TRBD1 (6 bases). Germline CDR1 is MGHDK and CDR2 is SYGVNS. Trimming pared 6 bases from V and 3 bases from J, leaving 14 bases between. This CDR3 region has 15 residues. In nucleotides, the CDR3 is TGTGCCAGCAGGACGGACACAGGGTACACCGGGGAGCTGTTTTTT. Its translation: CASRTDTGYTGELFF.

The genes are TRBV6-6 and TRBJ1-1; no firm D call. The germline V and J ends were trimmed by 7 bases and 7 bases, with 13 bases remaining between them. The CDR3 covers 12 residues. Germline V CDR1 and CDR2: MNHNY, SVGAGI (reference sequence). The CDR3 loop is CASTVPGDEAFF. CDR3 nucleotide sequence: TGTGCCAGCACCGTACCCGGTGATGAAGCTTTCTTT.

This clone was recorded once. The CDR3 reads CAWSVPPGQGSRYGYTF. The CDR3 DNA follows: TGTGCCTGGAGTGTACCCCCGGGACAGGGGTCCCGCTATGGCTACACCTTC. The genes are TRBV30 and TRBJ1-2; 10 nucleotides match TRBD1. After removal of 0 bases from V and 4 bases from J, the junction contained 11 bases not matched to a gene. The CDR3 runs to 17 residues. CDR1 is GTSNPN, CDR2 SVGIG, per germline (reference sequence).

The CDR3 sequence is CASSPPTVNYGYTF. Written as DNA, the CDR3 is TGTGCCAGCAGCCCACCGACAGTAAACTATGGCTACACCTTC. This rearrangement joins TRBV7-9 to TRBJ1-2, with a tentative D call TRBD1 (5 bases). Per the germline V gene, CDR1 is SEHNR and CDR2 is FQNEAQ (reference sequence). The CDR3 is 14 residues long. Between the trimmed V and J ends, which lost 5 bases and 2 bases, there was a span of 12 bases.

This CDR3 reads CASSQATGEQYF. The CDR3 DNA sequence: TGTGCCAGCAGCCAGGCCACGGGGGAGCAGTACTTC. The gene calls are TRBV7-9 and TRBJ2-7; the D gene is possibly TRBD2 (5 bases). Germline CDR1 SEHNR, CDR2 FQNEAQ (reference sequence). The CDR3 spans 12 residues. Trimming pared 5 bases from V and 7 bases from J, leaving 12 bases between. The variable domain in full, with the rest retrieved from reference TRBV7-9 and TRBJ2-7, is DTGVSQNPRHKITKRGQNVTFRCDPISEHNRLYWYRQTLGQGPEFLTYFQNEAQLEKSRLLSDRFSAERPKGSFSTLEIQRTEQGDSAMYLCASSQATGEQYFGPGTRLTVT.

This chain links TRBV7-9 with TRBJ1-4, with 9 positions matching TRBD1. The CDR3 runs 15 residues. V gave up 6 bases and J gave up 3 bases; unmatched junction bases: 5. The V gene's germline CDR1 is SEHNR and CDR2 FQNEAQ (reference sequence). The CDR3 sequence is CASSRTGASNEKLFF. The CDR3 coding sequence is TGTGCCAGCAGTCGGACAGGGGCCTCTAATGAAAAACTGTTTTTT.

This sequence joins TRBV6-5 and TRBJ1-1; no clear D. V was clipped by 6 bases and J by 0 bases, with 11 bases between them. The CDR3 is 14 residues long. The germline V gene has CDR1 MNHEY and CDR2 SVGAGI. CDR3 in DNA: TGTGCCAGCAGGGTGGGCAATCTGAACACTGAAGCTTTCTTT. Its protein product is CASRVGNLNTEAFF.

The CDR3 sequence: CASSIDIESSPLHF. CDR3 sequence (DNA): TGTGCCAGTAGTATAGATATTGAGAGTTCACCCCTCCACTTT. V and J are TRBV19 and TRBJ1-6, with D unclear. CDR3 length: 14 residues. Looked up from germline, CDR1 is LNHDA and CDR2 is SQIVND (reference sequence). The V gene lost 0 bases and the J gene lost 9 bases, with 9 bases spanning the gap. The entire variable domain, with the rest obtained from reference TRBV19 and TRBJ1-6, is as follows: DGGITQSPKYLFRKEGQNVTLSCEQNLNHDAMYWYRQDPGQGLRLIYYSQIVNDFQKGDIAEGYSVSREKKESFPLTVTSAQKNPTAFYLCASSIDIESSPLHFGNGTRLTVT.

The rearrangement uses TRBV4-1 and TRBJ2-1; D possibly corresponds to TRBD2 (6 bases). Deletions cut 3 bases from V and 0 bases from J, with 15 bases between. This CDR3 spans 17 amino acids. Germline V gives CDR1 MGHRA, CDR2 YSYEKL. The CDR3, as DNA: TGCGCCAGCAGCCACCAGCGAGACGGGAGCTCCTACAATGAGCAGTTCTTC. It translates to CASSHQRDGSSYNEQFF.

This sequence joins TRBV28 and TRBJ2-5; 7 bases are a match to TRBD2. The CDR3 sequence is 12 residues long. The germline V gene encodes CDR1 MDHEN and CDR2 SYDVKM. With 8 bases clipped from V and 5 bases from J, the junction kept 5 bases outside the gene matches. The CDR3 DNA sequence: TGTGCCAGCGGACTAGTTACGGAGACCCAGTACTTC. The encoded protein is CASGLVTETQYF.

This clone has just a few counts. V gene TRBV4-1 combines with J gene TRBJ1-1, with no clear D. The CDR3 runs to 11 residues. V gave up 8 bases and J gave up 5 bases, with 9 bases separating them. CDR1 and CDR2 from the germline V gene are MGHRA and YSYEKL. CDR3: CASSGETEAFF. The CDR3 DNA reads as TGCGCCAGCTCCGGGGAAACTGAAGCTTTCTTT.

CDR3 loop: CASSSSGTGGFGYTF. DNA of the CDR3: TGTGCCAGCAGCTCCTCCGGGACAGGGGGCTTTGGCTACACCTTC. The chain uses TRBV11-3 and TRBJ1-2; TRBD1 matches 12 bases. V was pared by 4 bases and J by 7 bases, with 7 bases of the junction left unmatched. The germline V gene has CDR1 SGHNT and CDR2 YENEEA. This CDR3 has 15 residues. The full variable domain, completed using reference TRBV11-3 and TRBJ1-2, is EAGVVQSPRYKIIEKKQPVAFWCNPISGHNTLYWYLQNLGQGPELLIRYENEEAVDDSQLPKDRFSAERLKGVDSTLKIQPAELGDSAVYLCASSSSGTGGFGYTFGSGTRLTVV.

V usage is TRBV4-1 and J usage is TRBJ1-1, with D unclear. There are 12 residues in the CDR3. V lost 1 base to trimming and J lost 10 bases, with 10 bases between them. Germline V lookup: CDR1 MGHRA, CDR2 YSYEKL. The CDR3 DNA reads TGCGCCAGCAGCCAAGTTGCCGGGGTAGCTTTCTTT. It yields the protein CASSQVAGVAFF.

The V gene is TRBV18, the J gene TRBJ2-2, with D unresolved. Trimming cost V 0 bases and J 1 base, with 3 bases left between them. The CDR3 is 14 residues long. CDR1 and CDR2 (germline): KGHSH, LQKENI. The CDR3 DNA reads as TGTGCCAGCTCACCACCCTTGAACACCGGGGAGCTGTTTTTT. This translates into CASSPPLNTGELFF.

V is TRBV5-1 and J is TRBJ2-5, with TRBD2 matching over 10 bases. The ends lost 2 bases at V and 1 base at J; junction bases unmatched: 5. Germline V gives CDR1 SGHRS, CDR2 YFSETQ. The CDR3 is made up of 16 amino acids. The CDR3 loop is CASSFSGGSFQETQYF. DNA of the CDR3: TGCGCCAGCAGCTTTAGCGGGGGGTCCTTCCAAGAGACCCAGTACTTC. The full variable domain, in which reference TRBV5-1 and TRBJ2-5 provide the parts outside the CDR3, is KAGVTQTPRYLIKTRGQQVTLSCSPISGHRSVSWYQQTPGQGLQFLFEYFSETQRNKGNFPGRFSGRQFSNSRSEMNVSTLELGDSALYLCASSFSGGSFQETQYFGPGTRLLVL.

This chain joins TRBV7-9 and TRBJ1-2; 10 bases line up with TRBD1. The germline V gene has CDR1 SEHNR and CDR2 FQNEAQ (reference sequence). Losses at the gene ends were 5 bases for V and 7 bases for J; bases not matched to a gene: 4. This CDR3 comprises 13 residues. CDR3 nucleotide sequence: TGTGCCAGCAGCCAGGGACAGGGGTTTGGCTACACCTTC. As protein: CASSQGQGFGYTF.

The V call is TRBV27, the J call TRBJ1-5; 8 positions agree with TRBD1. CDR1 and CDR2 from the germline V gene are MNHEY and SMNVEV (reference sequence). The CDR3 extends over 17 amino acids. With 2 bases clipped from V and 0 bases from J, the junction kept 6 bases outside the gene matches. The CDR3 DNA is TGTGCCAGCAGTTTAAGACAGGGGTTACTTAGCAATCAGCCCCAGCATTTT. Its translation is CASSLRQGLLSNQPQHF.

This clone showed up just once. The chain has TRBV10-3 and TRBJ2-7; 8 bases align to TRBD1. The CDR3 contains 13 residues. Germline-derived CDR1 and CDR2 are ENHRY and SYGVKD. V trimming: 6 bases; J trimming: 2 bases; junction bases outside the gene matches: 3. The CDR3 is CAIRDRATYEQYF. CDR3 DNA sequence: TGTGCCATCAGGGACAGGGCAACCTACGAGCAGTACTTC.

V usage is TRBV6-1 and J usage is TRBJ1-2; the D gene is possibly TRBD1 (6 bases). The CDR3 is 12 residues long. Germline V gene data show CDR1 as MNHNS and CDR2 as SASEGT. The V gene lost 2 bases and the J gene lost 8 bases, with 9 bases spanning the gap. Written as DNA, the CDR3 is TGTGCCAGCAGTGAATACAGGGAAGGCTACACCTTC. Encoded protein: CASSEYREGYTF.

V is TRBV7-9 and J is TRBJ1-2; weak D call: TRBD1 (6 bases). Germline CDR1 and CDR2: SEHNR and FQNEAQ (reference sequence). With 3 bases removed from V and 8 bases from J, the gap between germline ends came to 10 bases. The CDR3 consists of 12 residues. The CDR3 DNA is TGTGCCAGCAGCTTGGGAGGGGGAGGCTACACCTTC. Protein product: CASSLGGGGYTF.

This chain connects TRBV15 to TRBJ1-1; possible D gene TRBD1, 5 bases. Trimming stripped 2 bases from V and 1 base from J, with 14 bases between. Germline lookup yields CDR1 LNHNV and CDR2 YYDKDF (reference sequence). There are 16 residues in the CDR3. The CDR3 is CATSRFARGGNTEAFF. Here the CDR3 DNA reads TGTGCCACCAGCAGATTTGCTAGGGGCGGGAACACTGAAGCTTTCTTT.

The chain couples TRBV28 to TRBJ2-1, with D perhaps matching TRBD2 (7 bases). The CDR3 covers 20 residues. Trimming cost V 6 bases and J 2 bases, with 29 bases left between them. The germline V gene has CDR1 MDHEN and CDR2 SYDVKM. The DNA of the CDR3 is TGTGCCAGCAGCACGAGAACTCTAGCGGAAGGCGGGGGCACCTACAATGAGCAGTTCTTC. Its protein product is CASSTRTLAEGGGTYNEQFF.

The V call is TRBV27, the J call TRBJ2-6; 8 bases match TRBD1. With V trimmed by 4 bases and J by 0 bases, 8 bases remained unmatched. CDR1 MNHEY and CDR2 SMNVEV come from the germline V gene (reference sequence). The CDR3 loop spans 18 amino acids. CDR3 in amino acids: CASSSPAGGISGANVLTF. For the CDR3, the DNA is TGTGCCAGCAGTTCCCCCGCAGGGGGCATCTCTGGGGCCAACGTCCTGACTTTC.